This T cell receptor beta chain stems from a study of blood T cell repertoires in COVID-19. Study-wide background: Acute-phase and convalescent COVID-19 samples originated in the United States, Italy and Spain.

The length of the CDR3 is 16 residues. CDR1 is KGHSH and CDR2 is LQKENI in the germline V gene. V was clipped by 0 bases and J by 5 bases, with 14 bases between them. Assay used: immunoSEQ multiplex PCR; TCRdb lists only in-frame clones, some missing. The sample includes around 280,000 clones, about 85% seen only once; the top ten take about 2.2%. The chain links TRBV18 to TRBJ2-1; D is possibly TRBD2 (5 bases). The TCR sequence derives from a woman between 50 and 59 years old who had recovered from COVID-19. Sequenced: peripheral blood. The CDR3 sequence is CASSPPLRVGHNEQFF. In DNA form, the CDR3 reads TGTGCCAGCTCACCACCGTTGAGGGTGGGTCACAATGAGCAGTTCTTC.